Listed here are 26 T cell receptor beta chains from one sample, sequenced in a study of T-cell reconstitution after alpha-beta-depleted transplantation in children. Researchers prepared the TCRbeta library using unique molecular identifiers, the study reports. From the PCR reads, TCRdb called clonotypes with MiXCR, one entry per CDR3 protein. This repertoire shows some 200,000 distinct CDR3 sequences, roughly a tenth found once; its top ten account for 28%. The sequences come from PBMCs, collected before TCRalphabeta/CD19-depleted stem cell transplant. Receptor source: a child less than two years old with acute myeloid leukemia, due to receive a stem cell transplant.

In this sample, this clonotype turned up many times. The V gene is TRBV6-1, the J gene TRBJ2-1, with 12 positions matching TRBD2. Losses at the gene ends were 6 bases for V and 4 bases for J; bases not matched to a gene: 7. Germline lookup yields CDR1 MNHNS and CDR2 SASEGT. The CDR3 has 16 residues. In DNA form, the CDR3 reads TGTGCCAGCAGGGCGACTAGCGGGGGCACATACAATGAGCAGTTCTTC. Protein sequence: CASRATSGGTYNEQFF.

The V and J genes are TRBV5-1 and TRBJ2-1; D ambiguous. The V and J ends lost 6 bases and 7 bases respectively, with 11 bases between them. The germline CDR1 and CDR2 sequences are SGHRS and YFSETQ. The CDR3 consists of 12 residues. As DNA, the CDR3 is TGCGCCAGCACCAAGAAGGGAAATGAGCAGTTCTTC. Amino acids: CASTKKGNEQFF.

The chain couples TRBV7-2 to TRBJ1-5, with a possible D match to TRBD1 (5 bases). This CDR3 comprises 14 residues. The V end lost 5 bases, the J end lost 1 base, and 9 bases lay between the germline ends. Germline V gene lookup returns CDR1 SGHTA and CDR2 FQGNSA. The CDR3 DNA follows: TGTGCCAGCAGCCGGGACCTAAGCAATCAGCCCCAGCATTTT. Amino acid sequence: CASSRDLSNQPQHF.

This clonotype occurred a few times. The chain links TRBV7-9 to TRBJ2-2; maybe TRBD1 (6 bases). CDR3 length: 14 residues. Trimming cost V 3 bases and J 5 bases, with 10 bases left between them. The germline gives CDR1 SEHNR, CDR2 FQNEAQ (reference sequence). The CDR3 spells CASSFYRETGELFF. The CDR3 DNA is TGTGCCAGCAGCTTCTACAGGGAGACCGGGGAGCTGTTTTTT.

The chain is built from TRBV29-1 and TRBJ2-3; tentatively, D is TRBD1 (5 bases). Germline V lookup: CDR1 SQVTM, CDR2 ANQGSEA. V shed 2 bases and J shed 6 bases, with 9 bases lying between them. The CDR3 is 12 residues long. The CDR3: CSVERGRDTQYF. The CDR3 DNA reads TGCAGCGTTGAAAGGGGTAGGGATACGCAGTATTTT.

This clonotype occurred many times. The CDR3 DNA follows: TGTGCCAGCAGTTTTGGTTCCTACGAGCAGTACTTC. This sequence encodes CASSFGSYEQYF. The V gene is TRBV28, the J gene TRBJ2-7, with D unresolved. This CDR3 spans 12 amino acids. Trimming took 3 bases from V and 1 from J, leaving 4 bases between them. Germline V gene lookup returns CDR1 MDHEN and CDR2 SYDVKM.

This clonotype was detected ten times or more. V usage is TRBV7-8 and J usage is TRBJ2-5, with 7 bases that match TRBD1. V lost 5 bases and J lost 4; bases outside the gene matches: 7. The CDR3 spans 14 residues. Germline V CDR1 and CDR2: SGHVS, FQNEAQ. CDR3 in amino acids: CASSPFRTGETQYF. CDR3 DNA: TGTGCCAGCAGCCCCTTTCGGACAGGAGAGACCCAGTACTTC.

This clonotype has ten or more counts. J is TRBJ2-1 and V is TRBV2; 10 bases are shared with TRBD2. The CDR3 covers 16 residues. With 6 bases clipped from V and 3 bases from J, the junction kept 8 bases outside the gene matches. Germline CDR1 is SNHLY and CDR2 is FYNNEI. As DNA, the CDR3 is TGTGCCAGCAGATCGAATGGACTAGCGGTCTACAATGAGCAGTTCTTC. As protein: CASRSNGLAVYNEQFF.

Ten or more counts support this clonotype. CDR3 DNA sequence: TGCAGTGCTACGGCTGCAACTAATGAAAAACTGTTTTTT. Encoded protein: CSATAATNEKLFF. This chain connects TRBV20-1 to TRBJ1-4; D is unclear. V was clipped by 4 bases and J by 0 bases, with 6 bases between them. From germline, CDR1 is DFQATT and CDR2 SNEGSKA (reference sequence). The CDR3 sequence is 13 residues long.

This clonotype occurred many times. The chain carries TRBV24-1 and TRBJ2-1; 9 bases are a match to TRBD2. Germline lookup yields CDR1 KGHDR and CDR2 SFDVKD. The CDR3 is 17 residues long. V was pared by 0 bases and J by 2 bases, with 4 bases of the junction left unmatched. This chain's CDR3 is CATSDLTASGAYNEQFF. DNA for the CDR3: TGTGCCACCAGTGATTTGACTGCTAGCGGGGCCTACAATGAGCAGTTCTTC.

The chain carries TRBV9 and TRBJ2-1; the D gene is possibly TRBD1 (7 bases). Germline loops: CDR1 SGDLS, CDR2 YYNGEE. Trimming removed 1 base at V and 3 bases at J, with 11 bases between. CDR3 length equals 15 residues. The CDR3 region is CASSVQGGVYNEQFF. CDR3 nucleotides: TGTGCCAGCAGCGTACAGGGGGGAGTCTACAATGAGCAGTTCTTC.

The chain uses TRBV7-9 and TRBJ1-6, with D possibly being TRBD1 (6 bases). Germline V gene data show CDR1 as SEHNR and CDR2 as FQNEAQ (reference sequence). This CDR3 comprises 16 residues. Trimming removed 3 bases from V and 10 bases from J, with 19 bases in between. CDR3 coding DNA: TGTGCCAGCAGCTTCATCGGGGGCCCTAATGGATCACCCCTCCACTTT. It is translated as CASSFIGGPNGSPLHF.

This clonotype was observed at least ten times. The CDR3 DNA is TGTGCCAGCAGCCAACCCCCGGGCGGACTATTAGCCCATGAGCAGTTCTTC. This translates into CASSQPPGGLLAHEQFF. The V gene is TRBV3-1, the J gene TRBJ2-1; TRBD2 is a possible D gene (6 bases). There are 17 residues in the CDR3. Germline lookup yields CDR1 LGHDT and CDR2 YNNKEL (reference sequence). V was cut by 2 bases and J by 8 bases, with 22 bases left in between.

This clonotype was seen ten or more times. CDR3 nucleotide sequence: TGTGCCAGCAGTCCCCGGTTGGAAGCTTTCTTT. Encoded protein: CASSPRLEAFF. The chain recombines TRBV28 with TRBJ1-1; D remains unclear. In germline, CDR1 is MDHEN, CDR2 SYDVKM. Trimming shortened V by 5 bases and J by 8 bases, and 9 bases separated the two germline ends. This CDR3 spans 11 amino acids.

This clonotype was seen at least ten times. This chain uses TRBV7-2 with TRBJ2-5, with D possibly TRBD2 on 6 matching bases. V was pared by 6 bases and J by 4 bases, with 15 bases between. Germline V lookup: CDR1 SGHTA, CDR2 FQGNSA. This CDR3 spans 14 amino acids. The chain's CDR3 is CASSVGASVETQYF. CDR3 DNA sequence: TGTGCCAGCAGTGTCGGGGCTAGCGTAGAGACCCAGTACTTC.

Remarks on this clonotype: At one of its ends the junction is not consistent with the germline gene, which may arise from a read error. The CDR3 DNA reads as TGCTGTGCGGGCCGGGCTCGGGGCCGCTCCTACGAGCAGTACTTC. Protein product: CCAGRARGRSYEQYF. V gene TRBV20-1 combines with J gene TRBJ2-7; the D call may be TRBD1 or TRBD2 (5 bases each). Looked up from germline, CDR1 is DFQATT and CDR2 is SNEGSKA (reference sequence). This CDR3 is built from 15 residues.

Ten or more counts support this clonotype. The chain combines TRBV20-1 with TRBJ2-1, with TRBD2 matching over 8 bases. V shed 4 bases and J 4 bases; nucleotides not matched to a gene: 12. Per the germline V gene, CDR1 is DFQATT and CDR2 is SNEGSKA (reference sequence). The CDR3 sequence is 16 residues long. CDR3 in amino acids: CSATLGGRWIYNEQFF. CDR3 nucleotides: TGCAGTGCTACCCTTGGCGGGAGGTGGATTTACAATGAGCAGTTCTTC.

The CDR3 sequence is CAGGTGGRSYEQYF. The CDR3 DNA is TGTGCGGGCGGGACAGGGGGCCGCTCCTACGAGCAGTACTTC. This chain uses TRBV30 with TRBJ2-7, with TRBD1 identical over 12 bases. Per germline, CDR1 GTSNPN and CDR2 SVGIG (reference sequence). The CDR3 is 14 amino acids.

This clonotype was observed at least ten times. The chain is built from TRBV20-1 and TRBJ2-2, with D unresolved. Per the germline V gene, CDR1 is DFQATT and CDR2 is SNEGSKA (reference sequence). The CDR3 spans 13 residues. Trimming took off 7 bases at V and 4 bases at J, with 13 bases between the two ends. The CDR3 DNA follows: TGCAGTGTGAGCACCCGCCCCACCGGGGAGCTGTTTTTT. Protein sequence: CSVSTRPTGELFF.

This clonotype was observed many times. The chain joins TRBV27 to TRBJ2-2; D is perhaps TRBD1 or TRBD2 (5 bases each). This CDR3 is built from 14 residues. Per the germline V gene, CDR1 is MNHEY and CDR2 is SMNVEV (reference sequence). With 6 bases removed from V and 2 bases from J, the gap between germline ends came to 10 bases. The CDR3 loop reads CASRRGQNTGELFF. The CDR3 coding sequence is TGTGCCAGCAGGAGGGGCCAAAACACCGGGGAGCTGTTTTTT.

This clonotype was observed many times. The J gene is TRBJ2-1, the V gene TRBV18; a weak D match, TRBD2 (5 bases). CDR3 size: 14 residues. V lost 4 bases, J lost 6 bases, and 13 bases lay in between. Looked up from germline, CDR1 is KGHSH and CDR2 is LQKENI. The CDR3 DNA reads TGTGCCAGCTCACAAGACTACCCTTTCAATGAGCAGTTCTTC. Translated, it gives CASSQDYPFNEQFF.

This chain links TRBV19 with TRBJ2-1, with 11 bases matching TRBD2. CDR3 length: 18 amino acids. The J segment lost 2 bases and the V segment lost 3 bases, leaving 9 bases of the junction unmatched. Germline V lookup: CDR1 LNHDA, CDR2 SQIVND (reference sequence). CDR3 amino acids: CASSMSSGRAGAYNEQFF. DNA for the CDR3: TGTGCCAGTAGTATGAGTAGCGGGAGGGCCGGCGCCTACAATGAGCAGTTCTTC.

In this sample, this clonotype turned up many times. This sequence joins TRBV6-5 and TRBJ2-2, with no clear D. V lost 6 bases to trimming and J lost 4 bases, with 6 bases between them. The germline V gene encodes CDR1 MNHEY and CDR2 SVGAGI. The CDR3 spans 12 residues. CDR3 DNA sequence: TGTGCCAGCAGAGAAACCACCGGGGAGCTGTTTTTT. It specifies CASRETTGELFF.

This clonotype has at least ten counts. The chain recombines TRBV5-5 with TRBJ2-1; the match to TRBD1 covers 10 bases. The germline CDR1 and CDR2 sequences are SGHKS and YYEKEE (reference sequence). The CDR3 is 15 amino acids. J gave up 4 bases and V 4 bases, and 5 bases lay outside the gene matches. CDR3 sequence reads: CASSRQGANYNEQFF. As DNA, the CDR3 is TGTGCCAGCAGCCGACAGGGGGCAAATTACAATGAGCAGTTCTTC.

This clonotype was picked up many times. The V and J genes are TRBV20-1 and TRBJ1-2; D is possibly TRBD1 (6 bases). Trimming left V 4 bases short and J 4 bases short, with 16 bases between. Germline V lookup: CDR1 DFQATT, CDR2 SNEGSKA (reference sequence). The CDR3 length is 14 residues. CDR3 in DNA: TGCAGTGCTACCCCAGACAGGATAGGCTATGGCTACACCTTC. Amino acid sequence: CSATPDRIGYGYTF.

The J gene is TRBJ2-7, the V gene TRBV30, with 7 bases aligning to TRBD1. Germline assignment: CDR1 GTSNPN and CDR2 SVGIG (reference sequence). The CDR3 is 13 amino acids. Trimming cost V 4 bases and J 10 bases; bases outside gene matches: 13. DNA for the CDR3: TGTGCCTGGAACCTACCCGACAGGGCCTCACAGTACTTC. It is translated as CAWNLPDRASQYF.